These 31 T cell receptor beta chains share one sample of origin, sequenced in a study of technical replicates of blood from a few donors. The protocol was immunoSEQ multiplex PCR, while the TCRdb copy is restricted to in-frame clones and leaves out a portion. Of just over 95,000 clones in the sample, around 95% are singletons; the top ten hold about 0.23%. The sequencing sample was made of T cells isolated from PBMCs. Receptors were obtained from a human donor in good health.

The chain uses TRBV7-9 and TRBJ2-5; 7 nucleotides align to TRBD1. Germline CDR1 reads SEHNR; CDR2 reads FQNEAQ (reference sequence). This CDR3 spans 16 amino acids. V lost 1 base and J lost 2; bases outside the gene matches: 7. The DNA of the CDR3 is TGTGCCAGCAGCTTAGAGGCGACAGGGTGGCAAGAGACCCAGTACTTC. Translated, it gives CASSLEATGWQETQYF.

This chain links TRBV12-5 with TRBJ2-5; no firm D call. The CDR3 is 13 amino acids. Trimming took 2 bases from V and 2 from J, leaving 6 bases between them. Germline values: CDR1 LGHNT, CDR2 FRNRAP. The CDR3 spells CASGLYRQETQYF. As DNA, the CDR3 is TGTGCTAGTGGTTTGTACAGACAAGAGACCCAGTACTTC.

This chain connects TRBV5-1 to TRBJ1-1; 7 bases match TRBD1. Trimming cost V 0 bases and J 4 bases; bases outside gene matches: 3. Germline V CDR1 and CDR2: SGHRS, YFSETQ. There are 14 residues in the CDR3. CDR3 residues: CASSLGGQSTEAFF. The DNA of the CDR3 is TGCGCCAGCAGCTTGGGGGGACAGAGCACTGAAGCTTTCTTT.

As DNA, the CDR3 is TGTGCCAGCAGTGCCCAGACAGGGAGTGGCTACACCTTC. It specifies CASSAQTGSGYTF. The V and J genes are TRBV6-4 and TRBJ1-2; 7 bases match TRBD1. Germline-derived CDR1 and CDR2 are MRHNA and SNTAGT. CDR3 length: 13 residues. Unmatched junction bases numbered 6, after V lost 4 bases and J lost 7 bases.

This chain connects TRBV27 to TRBJ1-1; maybe TRBD1 (6 bases). Germline V gives CDR1 MNHEY, CDR2 SMNVEV (reference sequence). The CDR3 consists of 12 residues. V was trimmed by 8 bases and J by 7 bases, leaving 14 bases between them. Here the CDR3 reads CASRGQRGEAFF. The DNA of the CDR3 is TGTGCCAGCCGAGGACAGCGGGGTGAAGCTTTCTTT.

The chain couples TRBV6-4 to TRBJ1-2; D possibly corresponds to TRBD1 (6 bases). The CDR3 length is 13 residues. In germline, CDR1 is MRHNA, CDR2 SNTAGT. Between the trimmed V and J ends, which lost 2 bases and 5 bases, there was a span of 9 bases. In DNA, the CDR3 is TGTGCCAGCAGTGACACAGGGTTGTATGGCTACACCTTC. This translates into CASSDTGLYGYTF.

The rearrangement joins TRBV4-1 to TRBJ1-2, with 8 bases identical to TRBD1. CDR1 and CDR2 (germline): MGHRA, YSYEKL. The trim removed 3 bases at V and 3 bases at J, leaving 6 bases unmatched. This CDR3 region has 15 residues. The CDR3 sequence: CASSQADRDHYGYTF. CDR3 DNA sequence: TGCGCCAGCAGCCAGGCGGACAGGGATCACTATGGCTACACCTTC.

Only one count was recorded for this clone. The J gene is TRBJ2-5, the V gene TRBV7-9, with 15 bases that match TRBD2. Per the germline V gene, CDR1 is SEHNR and CDR2 is FQNEAQ (reference sequence). Germline trimming cut 5 bases from V and 5 bases from J; bases unmatched to any gene: 9. The CDR3 has 17 amino acids. CDR3 residues: CASSPRTSGGAEETQYF. The CDR3 DNA reads TGTGCCAGCAGCCCCAGGACTAGCGGGGGGGCCGAGGAGACCCAGTACTTC.

The rearrangement links TRBV19 to TRBJ2-7; D is unclear. The CDR3 has 16 amino acids. Trimming shortened V by 1 base and J by 2 bases, and 15 bases separated the two germline ends. The germline V gene encodes CDR1 LNHDA and CDR2 SQIVND (reference sequence). The CDR3 loop reads CASSIVFRGLAYEQYF. In DNA, the CDR3 is TGTGCCAGTAGTATAGTTTTTCGCGGCCTAGCCTACGAGCAGTACTTC.

The chain is built from TRBV7-2 and TRBJ1-5; D remains unclear. This CDR3 contains 13 residues. V was pared by 4 bases and J by 7 bases, with 11 bases between. Germline assignment: CDR1 SGHTA and CDR2 FQGNSA. This CDR3 is CASSSYNEQPQHF. The CDR3 DNA sequence: TGTGCCAGCAGCTCGTATAATGAGCAGCCCCAGCATTTT. The complete variable domain, with remaining parts taken from reference TRBV7-2 and TRBJ1-5, reads GAGVSQSPSNKVTEKGKDVELRCDPISGHTALYWYRQSLGQGLEFLIYFQGNSAPDKSGLPSDRFSAERTGGSVSTLTIQRTQQEDSAVYLCASSSYNEQPQHFGDGTRLSIL.

The chain is built from TRBV12-5 and TRBJ2-3; a possible D gene is TRBD2 (6 bases). The CDR3 is 18 amino acids. Germline CDR1 is LGHNT and CDR2 is FRNRAP. V lost 0 bases to trimming and J lost 2 bases, with 18 bases between them. CDR3 nucleotide sequence: TGTGCTAGTGGTTTGGTGCTTGGGACTCAAACTGACACAGATACGCAGTATTTT. Residues: CASGLVLGTQTDTDTQYF.

This chain joins TRBV5-1 and TRBJ1-1; 8 bases fit TRBD1. V lost 5 bases and J lost 3; bases outside the gene matches: 6. Per the germline V gene, CDR1 is SGHRS and CDR2 is YFSETQ. This CDR3 region has 14 residues. CDR3 loop: CASSTGGGYTEAFF. CDR3 DNA sequence: TGCGCCAGCAGTACAGGGGGAGGGTACACTGAAGCTTTCTTT. Variable domain in full (rest from reference TRBV5-1 and TRBJ1-1): KAGVTQTPRYLIKTRGQQVTLSCSPISGHRSVSWYQQTPGQGLQFLFEYFSETQRNKGNFPGRFSGRQFSNSRSEMNVSTLELGDSALYLCASSTGGGYTEAFFGQGTRLTVV.

The chain carries TRBV27 and TRBJ1-2; a weak D match, TRBD1 (6 bases). V lost 4 bases, J lost 4 bases, and 10 bases lay in between. Germline V gene lookup returns CDR1 MNHEY and CDR2 SMNVEV (reference sequence). The CDR3 runs to 13 residues. CDR3 sequence reads: CASSSIGGYGYTF. The CDR3 coding sequence is TGTGCCAGCAGTTCGATAGGGGGCTATGGCTACACCTTC.

V gene TRBV6-1 combines with J gene TRBJ1-5; 11 positions agree with TRBD1. Germline V gene sequence: CDR1 MNHNS, CDR2 SASEGT. V lost 0 bases to trimming and J lost 2 bases; unmatched junction nucleotides: 0. The CDR3 length is 16 residues. CDR3: CASSEAGQGGNQPQHF. CDR3 DNA sequence: TGTGCCAGCAGTGAAGCGGGACAGGGGGGCAATCAGCCCCAGCATTTT.

The chain links TRBV6-1 to TRBJ2-5, with a possible D match to TRBD1 (6 bases). Trimming removed 4 bases at V and 5 bases at J, with 11 bases between. From germline, CDR1 is MNHNS and CDR2 SASEGT. This CDR3 has 13 residues. CDR3 sequence (DNA): TGTGCCAGCAGTGGAGGGGGTGGTGAGACCCAGTACTTC. Translation: CASSGGGGETQYF.

The CDR3 DNA reads TGTGCCAGCAGTCCAAAGCGTTTCACAGATACGCAGTATTTT. Translated, it gives CASSPKRFTDTQYF. V gene TRBV27 combines with J gene TRBJ2-3; D gene uncertain. V gave up 5 bases and J gave up 2 bases, with 11 bases separating them. The germline CDR1 and CDR2 sequences are MNHEY and SMNVEV (reference sequence). CDR3 length equals 14 residues.

V gene TRBV7-9 combines with J gene TRBJ2-1; D unresolved. This CDR3 spans 16 amino acids. V was pared by 1 base and J by 0 bases, with 10 bases between. CDR1 is SEHNR and CDR2 is FQNEAQ in the germline V gene (reference sequence). The CDR3 region has the DNA TGTGCCAGCAGCTTAGGGCTAGGAAGCTCCTACAATGAGCAGTTCTTC. Its protein product is CASSLGLGSSYNEQFF. The full variable domain, its missing parts supplied by reference TRBV7-9 and TRBJ2-1, is DTGVSQNPRHKITKRGQNVTFRCDPISEHNRLYWYRQTLGQGPEFLTYFQNEAQLEKSRLLSDRFSAERPKGSFSTLEIQRTEQGDSAMYLCASSLGLGSSYNEQFFGPGTRLTVL.

The chain joins TRBV9 to TRBJ2-2, with a weak D call TRBD2 (6 bases). V lost 1 base and J lost 1, with 11 bases in between. The CDR3 length is 16 residues. Germline V gives CDR1 SGDLS, CDR2 YYNGEE. CDR3 region: CASSVSSGGNTGELFF. As DNA, the CDR3 is TGTGCCAGCAGCGTAAGTAGCGGAGGGAACACCGGGGAGCTGTTTTTT. Together with reference TRBV9 and TRBJ2-2, the CDR3 gives the full variable domain: DSGVTQTPKHLITATGQRVTLRCSPRSGDLSVYWYQQSLDQGLQFLIQYYNGEERAKGNILERFSAQQFPDLHSELNLSSLELGDSALYFCASSVSSGGNTGELFFGEGSRLTVL.

In the case of this clone: Other DNA sequences in this sample translate to the same CDR3. CDR3 nucleotide sequence: TGTGCCAGCAGTTACTCGCGCGCGAACACCGGGGAGCTGTTTTTT. Translating gives CASSYSRANTGELFF. J is TRBJ2-2 and V is TRBV6-5; D is undetermined. CDR3 length equals 15 residues. With 0 bases removed from V and 0 bases from J, the gap between germline ends came to 5 bases. The V gene's germline CDR1 is MNHEY and CDR2 SVGAGI.

The chain has TRBV28 and TRBJ2-4; tentatively, D is TRBD1 (6 bases). This CDR3 has 15 residues. The germline CDR1 and CDR2 sequences are MDHEN and SYDVKM. Trimming took off 3 bases at V and 3 bases at J, with 12 bases between the two ends. The CDR3 sequence is CASSFSQGYKNIQYF. Written as DNA, the CDR3 is TGTGCCAGCAGTTTCTCACAGGGTTACAAAAACATTCAGTACTTC.

This clone was observed a single time. The chain joins TRBV18 to TRBJ2-7; 9 bases match TRBD2. This CDR3 has 13 amino acids. V lost 8 bases and J lost 5; bases outside the gene matches: 7. CDR1 is KGHSH, CDR2 LQKENI, per germline. CDR3 nucleotides: TGTGCCAGCCTAGCGGGATTCGGTAACGAGCAGTACTTC. As protein: CASLAGFGNEQYF.

The chain links TRBV30 to TRBJ1-2, with 9 positions matching TRBD1. CDR1 is GTSNPN, CDR2 SVGIG, per germline (reference sequence). The length of the CDR3 is 11 residues. V lost 3 bases to trimming and J lost 13 bases; unmatched junction nucleotides: 6. The CDR3 DNA sequence: TGTGCCTGGAGGGACAGGGGTTCGGGCACCTTC. Protein: CAWRDRGSGTF.

In this sample, this clone turned up a few times. The rearrangement uses TRBV10-2 and TRBJ1-5; 12 nucleotides agree with TRBD1. V gave up 2 bases and J gave up 5 bases; unmatched junction bases: 4. The V gene's germline CDR1 is WSHSY and CDR2 SAAADI. CDR3 size: 16 residues. CDR3 sequence: CASSETGTGGDQPQHF. DNA for the CDR3: TGCGCCAGCAGTGAGACCGGGACAGGGGGCGATCAGCCCCAGCATTTT.

The rearrangement uses TRBV5-1 and TRBJ2-5; D is perhaps TRBD1 (6 bases). Matching the DNA end better, TRBJ2-7 makes the J call doubtful. The CDR3 extends over 13 amino acids. Germline-derived CDR1 and CDR2 are SGHRS and YFSETQ. The CDR3 protein is CASSPGHGYEQYF. In DNA form, the CDR3 reads TGCGCCAGCAGCCCGGGACACGGATACGAGCAGTACTTC.

The J gene is TRBJ2-5, the V gene TRBV6-6; TRBD2 aligns across 12 bases. The CDR3 is made up of 16 amino acids. The germline V gene has CDR1 MNHNY and CDR2 SVGAGI (reference sequence). The V gene end was trimmed by 4 bases and the J gene end by 2 bases; junction bases not matched to a gene: 5. This CDR3 reads CASSSYLAGGQETQYF. For the CDR3, the DNA is TGTGCCAGCAGTTCATATCTAGCGGGGGGGCAAGAGACCCAGTACTTC.

The chain is built from TRBV4-1 and TRBJ2-1; 9 bases map to TRBD1. The germline CDR1 and CDR2 sequences are MGHRA and YSYEKL. The CDR3 spans 13 residues. The junction had 9 bases not matched to a gene; V was cut back by 4 bases and J by 14 bases. The CDR3 DNA follows: TGCGCCAGCAGCCTTACAGGGGGCCGGGGGGAGTTCTTC. It yields the protein CASSLTGGRGEFF.

The rearrangement joins TRBV11-3 to TRBJ1-1; D gene ambiguous. Looked up from germline, CDR1 is SGHNT and CDR2 is YENEEA. The CDR3 length is 12 residues. The germline V and J ends were trimmed by 5 bases and 5 bases, with 9 bases remaining between them. The CDR3 DNA sequence: TGTGCCAGCAGCGGACTTCGGACTGAAGCTTTCTTT. This codes for CASSGLRTEAFF. Full variable domain (rest looked up from reference TRBV11-3 and TRBJ1-1): EAGVVQSPRYKIIEKKQPVAFWCNPISGHNTLYWYLQNLGQGPELLIRYENEEAVDDSQLPKDRFSAERLKGVDSTLKIQPAELGDSAVYLCASSGLRTEAFFGQGTRLTVV.

The rearrangement joins TRBV11-2 to TRBJ2-7; 8 bases are a match to TRBD2. V lost 0 bases, J lost 6 bases, and 7 bases stayed unmatched. Per the germline V gene, CDR1 is SGHAT and CDR2 is FQNNGV. This CDR3 is built from 15 residues. This chain's CDR3 is CASSLEASGLSEQYF. CDR3 DNA: TGTGCCAGCAGCTTAGAGGCTAGCGGGCTTTCCGAGCAGTACTTC.

This clone is a singleton in its sample. J is TRBJ2-1 and V is TRBV7-6, with D possibly being TRBD1 (6 bases). From germline, CDR1 is SGHVS and CDR2 FNYEAQ. Trimming pared 3 bases from V and 8 bases from J, leaving 20 bases between. There are 16 residues in the CDR3. The CDR3 spells CASSLAAGETFDEQFF. CDR3 DNA: TGTGCCAGCAGCTTGGCTGCAGGGGAAACATTCGATGAGCAGTTCTTC.

This clone was recorded only once. The chain is built from TRBV13 and TRBJ1-6; a possible D gene is TRBD1 (6 bases). Germline assignment: CDR1 PRHDT and CDR2 FYEKMQ (reference sequence). With 3 bases removed from V and 3 bases from J, the gap between germline ends came to 12 bases. The CDR3 is 16 residues long. This CDR3 is CASSFGQQLYNSPLHF. The CDR3, as DNA: TGTGCCAGCAGCTTTGGACAGCAACTCTATAATTCACCCCTCCACTTT. Full variable domain (missing parts from reference TRBV13 and TRBJ1-6): AAGVIQSPRHLIKEKRETATLKCYPIPRHDTVYWYQQGPGQDPQFLISFYEKMQSDKGSIPDRFSAQQFSDYHSELNMSSLELGDSALYFCASSFGQQLYNSPLHFGNGTRLTVT.

This chain connects TRBV7-9 to TRBJ2-3, with D possibly TRBD2 on 6 matching bases. The CDR3 spans 17 residues. V was pared by 3 bases and J by 3 bases, with 19 bases between. Germline loops: CDR1 SEHNR, CDR2 FQNEAQ (reference sequence). This chain's CDR3 is CASSLETRLVATDTQYF. CDR3 nucleotide sequence: TGTGCCAGCAGCTTGGAGACAAGACTAGTTGCGACAGATACGCAGTATTTT.